One sample yielded the 3 T cell receptor beta chains listed below, sequenced in a study of cytomegalovirus exposure and HLA in healthy donors. Assay: immunoSEQ multiplex PCR; the TCRdb copy retains only in-frame clones and omits some. The table has roughly 60,000 clones, just under 95% seen once. Source material: PBMCs. These receptor sequences come from a man between 18 and 35 years old in good health and CMV-seronegative.

The chain recombines TRBV10-3 with TRBJ1-2; a possible D gene is TRBD1 (6 bases). Germline CDR1 is ENHRY and CDR2 is SYGVKD. V lost 6 bases and J lost 5, with 13 bases in between. The length of the CDR3 is 13 residues. The CDR3 coding sequence is TGTGCCATCAGGGACAGTGAGGAGTATGGCTACACCTTC. It is translated as CAIRDSEEYGYTF.

The chain employs TRBV2 and TRBJ2-5; D gene ambiguous. V dropped 1 base and J dropped 3 bases, with 9 bases sitting between them. The CDR3 spans 14 residues. Germline CDR1 is SNHLY and CDR2 is FYNNEI. CDR3 amino acids: CASSEGAVKETQYF. In DNA form, the CDR3 reads TGTGCCAGCAGTGAAGGGGCAGTCAAAGAGACCCAGTACTTC.

This chain links TRBV7-2 with TRBJ1-1; D is possibly TRBD1 (5 bases). Germline-derived CDR1 and CDR2 are SGHTA and FQGNSA. V lost 5 bases to trimming and J lost 0 bases, with 10 bases between them. The CDR3 is made up of 14 amino acids. CDR3 region: CASSSSGLNTEAFF. Here the CDR3 DNA reads TGTGCCAGCAGCAGTTCAGGGTTGAACACTGAAGCTTTCTTT.